A selection of T cell receptor beta chains follows, all from one sample in a study of shared clonotypes between healthy human individuals. This table comes from immunoSEQ multiplex PCR, and its TCRdb copy is limited to in-frame clones, with some not included. This table has hundreds of thousands of clones, over 95% appearing once. Sequencing was performed on naive CD8+ T cells sorted from blood. All receptors come from a woman under 40 in good health. Both conserved end residues are part of each CDR3. D genes are given only for firm matches. Clone sizes are given selectively: once, few, many, or a class where the clone is expanded.

v_call: TRBV29-1; d_call: -; clone_size: -; j_call: TRBJ2-1; cdr3_nt: TGCAGCGTTTCGGGCGTGAAAACCTACAATGAGCAGTTCTTC; cdr3_aa: CSVSGVKTYNEQFF
v_call: TRBV10-3; d_call: -; clone_size: -; j_call: TRBJ2-3; cdr3_nt: TGTGCCTCCCGGGACTCCCCTCGACCAGATACGCAGTATTTT; cdr3_aa: CASRDSPRPDTQYF
v_call: TRBV28; d_call: TRBD2; clone_size: -; j_call: TRBJ2-1; cdr3_nt: TGTGCCAGCAGTTTCCTCGCGGGAGGTGAGCAGTTCTTC; cdr3_aa: CASSFLAGGEQFF
v_call: TRBV30; d_call: -; clone_size: -; j_call: TRBJ1-1; cdr3_nt: TGTGCCTGGAGTATTTATACAGGTGGAAGGAACACTGAAGCTTTCTTT; cdr3_aa: CAWSIYTGGRNTEAFF
v_call: TRBV2; d_call: -; clone_size: -; j_call: TRBJ2-7; cdr3_nt: TGTGCCAGCAGTGAAAGACCTTCAGGATGGGACGGACGTAGCGAGCAGTACTTC; cdr3_aa: CASSERPSGWDGRSEQYF
v_call: TRBV27; d_call: TRBD1; clone_size: -; j_call: TRBJ1-4; cdr3_nt: TGTGCCAGCAGTGCCGTACAGGGGATGGGGGGTGAAAAACTGTTTTTT; cdr3_aa: CASSAVQGMGGEKLFF
v_call: TRBV4-2; d_call: -; clone_size: -; j_call: TRBJ2-1; cdr3_nt: TGTGCCAGCAGCCAAGTGGGAGGCCGGCAGTTCTTC; cdr3_aa: CASSQVGGRQFF
v_call: TRBV2; d_call: TRBD2; clone_size: -; j_call: TRBJ2-1; cdr3_nt: TGTGCCAGCAGTCCGACTAGCGGGAGGCTTGAGCAGTTCTTC; cdr3_aa: CASSPTSGRLEQFF
v_call: TRBV5-6; d_call: -; clone_size: -; j_call: TRBJ1-1; cdr3_nt: TGTGCCAGCAGCTTGGGCCACTCGAACACTGAAGCTTTCTTT; cdr3_aa: CASSLGHSNTEAFF
v_call: TRBV29-1; d_call: -; clone_size: -; j_call: TRBJ2-1; cdr3_nt: TGCAGCGTAAGAACCAATGAGCAGTTCTTC; cdr3_aa: CSVRTNEQFF
v_call: TRBV4-1; d_call: -; clone_size: -; j_call: TRBJ2-1; cdr3_nt: TGCGCCAGCAGCCAATTTCCCGAAACTTCCTACAATGAGCAGTTCTTC; cdr3_aa: CASSQFPETSYNEQFF
v_call: TRBV6-1; d_call: TRBD1; clone_size: -; j_call: TRBJ2-7; cdr3_nt: TGTGCCAGCAGTGAAGCTCAGGGACAGGGTTACGAGCAGTACTTC; cdr3_aa: CASSEAQGQGYEQYF
v_call: TRBV18; d_call: TRBD1; clone_size: -; j_call: TRBJ2-7; cdr3_nt: TGTGCCAGCTCACACCCCGGGACAGGGGACTACGAGCAGTACTTC; cdr3_aa: CASSHPGTGDYEQYF
v_call: TRBV7-9; d_call: -; clone_size: -; j_call: TRBJ2-5; cdr3_nt: TGTGCCAGCAGCTTTTTTAGGTGGGAGACCCAGTACTTC; cdr3_aa: CASSFFRWETQYF
v_call: TRBV2; d_call: -; clone_size: -; j_call: TRBJ1-1; cdr3_nt: TGTGCCAGCAGGGACGGCGACTTGAACACTGAAGCTTTCTTT; cdr3_aa: CASRDGDLNTEAFF
v_call: TRBV5-4; d_call: -; clone_size: -; j_call: TRBJ2-7; cdr3_nt: TGTGCCAGCAGCTTGGGTAGCGGAATCGAGCAGTACTTC; cdr3_aa: CASSLGSGIEQYF
v_call: TRBV28; d_call: -; clone_size: -; j_call: TRBJ1-5; cdr3_nt: TGTGCCAGCAGTCCCTTCGGGGGCGCAAGCAATCAGCCCCAGCATTTT; cdr3_aa: CASSPFGGASNQPQHF
v_call: TRBV5-6; d_call: -; clone_size: -; j_call: TRBJ2-5; cdr3_nt: TGTGCCAGCAGCTTGGTGGCCCGACAAGAGACCCAGTACTTC; cdr3_aa: CASSLVARQETQYF
v_call: TRBV4-1; d_call: TRBD1; clone_size: -; j_call: TRBJ2-5; cdr3_nt: TGCGCCAGCAGCCAAGAATGGGCAGGGGGCGCGGAGACCCAGTACTTC; cdr3_aa: CASSQEWAGGAETQYF
v_call: TRBV2; d_call: -; clone_size: -; j_call: TRBJ1-5; cdr3_nt: TGTGCCAGCAGCGAAAGGACAGAAAATCAGCCCCAGCATTTT; cdr3_aa: CASSERTENQPQHF
v_call: TRBV4-1; d_call: -; clone_size: -; j_call: TRBJ1-5; cdr3_nt: TGCGCCAGCAGCTCAGCGGGGGGACAAAGCAATCAGCCCCAGCATTTT; cdr3_aa: CASSSAGGQSNQPQHF
v_call: TRBV28; d_call: -; clone_size: -; j_call: TRBJ1-5; cdr3_nt: TGTGCCAGCAGTTACCGGGGTTTCGATCAGCCCCAGCATTTT; cdr3_aa: CASSYRGFDQPQHF
v_call: TRBV15; d_call: -; clone_size: -; j_call: TRBJ2-3; cdr3_nt: TGTGCCACGGAGGAGGGGGATACGCAGTATTTT; cdr3_aa: CATEEGDTQYF
v_call: TRBV7-6; d_call: -; clone_size: -; j_call: TRBJ2-7; cdr3_nt: TGTGCCAGCAGCTTAGTTCTGCCTAGCGAGGATTACGAGCAGTACTTC; cdr3_aa: CASSLVLPSEDYEQYF
v_call: TRBV7-8; d_call: TRBD1; clone_size: -; j_call: TRBJ1-2; cdr3_nt: TGTGCCAGCAGCTTAAGGACAGGGCCAAATCATGGCTACACCTTC; cdr3_aa: CASSLRTGPNHGYTF
v_call: TRBV7-9; d_call: TRBD1; clone_size: -; j_call: TRBJ2-6; cdr3_nt: TGTGCCAGCAGCTCACAGGGACAGGGTGGAACCTCTGGGGCCAACGTCCTGACTTTC; cdr3_aa: CASSSQGQGGTSGANVLTF
v_call: TRBV11-2; d_call: -; clone_size: -; j_call: TRBJ1-1; cdr3_nt: TGTGCCAGCACTGTACACCCAAACACTGAAGCTTTCTTT; cdr3_aa: CASTVHPNTEAFF
v_call: TRBV9; d_call: -; clone_size: -; j_call: TRBJ1-3; cdr3_nt: TGTGCCAGCACCGGGGGGGCTGGAAACACCATATATTTT; cdr3_aa: CASTGGAGNTIYF
v_call: TRBV19; d_call: TRBD2; clone_size: -; j_call: TRBJ2-1; cdr3_nt: TGTGCCAGTAGTCCATCTCCGGGACTAGCGGGATACGGCTCCTACAATGAGCAGTTCTTC; cdr3_aa: CASSPSPGLAGYGSYNEQFF
v_call: TRBV5-1; d_call: -; clone_size: -; j_call: TRBJ2-2; cdr3_nt: TGCGCCAGCAGCTTGGTCACGAACACCGGGGAGCTGTTTTTT; cdr3_aa: CASSLVTNTGELFF
v_call: TRBV4-1; d_call: TRBD2; clone_size: -; j_call: TRBJ2-1; cdr3_nt: TGCGCCAGCAGTCTGACTAGCGGCACCTACAATGAGCAGTTCTTC; cdr3_aa: CASSLTSGTYNEQFF
v_call: TRBV4-1; d_call: -; clone_size: -; j_call: TRBJ1-1; cdr3_nt: TGCGCCAGCAGCCAAGTTCAAAACGGGGACACTGAAGCTTTCTTT; cdr3_aa: CASSQVQNGDTEAFF
v_call: TRBV19; d_call: -; clone_size: -; j_call: TRBJ2-7; cdr3_nt: TGTGCCAGTAGTATGAGTAATTCCTACGAGCAGTACTTC; cdr3_aa: CASSMSNSYEQYF
v_call: TRBV4-2; d_call: -; clone_size: -; j_call: TRBJ2-7; cdr3_nt: TGTGCCAGCAGCCAACCGGACTGGTCCTACGAGCAGTACTTC; cdr3_aa: CASSQPDWSYEQYF
v_call: TRBV9; d_call: TRBD2; clone_size: once; j_call: TRBJ2-6; cdr3_nt: TGTGCCAGCAGCTCGCGACTAGCGGAAGGCTCTGGGGCCAACGTCCTGACTTTC; cdr3_aa: CASSSRLAEGSGANVLTF
v_call: TRBV13; d_call: TRBD2; clone_size: once; j_call: TRBJ2-2; cdr3_nt: TGTGCCAGCAGCCACGCTGGGACTAGCGTCACCGGGGAGCTGTTTTTT; cdr3_aa: CASSHAGTSVTGELFF
v_call: TRBV6-5; d_call: TRBD1; clone_size: -; j_call: TRBJ1-3; cdr3_nt: TGTGCCACAGAGACAGGGGGCTATTCTGGAAACACCATATATTTT; cdr3_aa: CATETGGYSGNTIYF
v_call: TRBV7-9; d_call: -; clone_size: -; j_call: TRBJ1-2; cdr3_nt: TGTGCCAGCAGCTTAGGAGGGTACGGCTACACCTTC; cdr3_aa: CASSLGGYGYTF
v_call: TRBV28; d_call: TRBD1; clone_size: -; j_call: TRBJ1-2; cdr3_nt: TGTGCCAGCAGCCCCTCAGGACAGGGCTTCTATGGCTACACCTTC; cdr3_aa: CASSPSGQGFYGYTF
v_call: TRBV5-1; d_call: -; clone_size: -; j_call: TRBJ1-1; cdr3_nt: TGCGCCAGCAGCCTAAGGCTGAACACTGAAGCTTTCTTT; cdr3_aa: CASSLRLNTEAFF
v_call: TRBV10-2; d_call: -; clone_size: -; j_call: TRBJ1-2; cdr3_nt: TGCGCCAGCAGTGAGTTGAACACTGGCTACACCTTC; cdr3_aa: CASSELNTGYTF